This TCR beta chain was identified in a study of regulatory T cells in long-lasting Graves disease. Arm-PCR of CDR3 regions and iRepertoire HTBI primers were the basis on which TCR beta libraries were built. TCRdb used MiXCR to reprocess the multiplex PCR reads, holding one entry per CDR3 protein. The sample lists roughly 420,000 distinct CDR3 sequences; about 15% were seen once. The V gene's germline CDR1 is SGDLS and CDR2 YYNGEE. Trimming took 4 bases from V and 6 from J, leaving 20 bases between them. There are 15 residues in the CDR3. Time point denoted: newly diagnosed GD, antithyroid drugs for less than 3 months. The TCR library used RNA extracted from PBMCs. The patients were drawn from one endocrinology department in Xi'an, China. These data were also filed under a second study, of T cells in Graves' hyperthyroidism and ophthalmopathy.

Here the sequenced sample was peripheral blood mononuclear cells (PBMCs), taken at new diagnosis, from a patient treated with antithyroid drugs. This clonotype was obtained from a woman between 18 and 30 years old with Graves disease. This chain connects TRBV9 to TRBJ2-7; D is uncertain. CDR3 region: CASSPSEMSSGEQYF. CDR3 bases: TGTGCCAGCAGCCCATCGGAAATGAGTTCCGGCGAGCAGTACTTC. The full variable domain, in which reference TRBV9 and TRBJ2-7 provide the parts outside the CDR3, is DSGVTQTPKHLITATGQRVTLRCSPRSGDLSVYWYQQSLDQGLQFLIQYYNGEERAKGNILERFSAQQFPDLHSELNLSSLELGDSALYFCASSPSEMSSGEQYFGPGTRLTVT.